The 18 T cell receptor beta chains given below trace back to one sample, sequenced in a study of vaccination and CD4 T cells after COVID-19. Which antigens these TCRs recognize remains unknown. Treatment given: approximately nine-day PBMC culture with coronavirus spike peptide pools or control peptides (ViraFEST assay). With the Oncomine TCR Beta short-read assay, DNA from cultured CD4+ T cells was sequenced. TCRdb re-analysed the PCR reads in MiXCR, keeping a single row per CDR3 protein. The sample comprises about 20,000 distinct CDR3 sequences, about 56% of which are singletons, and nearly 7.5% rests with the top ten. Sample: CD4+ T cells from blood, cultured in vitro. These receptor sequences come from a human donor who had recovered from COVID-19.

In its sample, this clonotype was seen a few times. For the CDR3, the DNA is TGTGCCAGCAGTTACAGGGATCAGCCCCAGCATTTT. It codes for CASSYRDQPQHF. The chain couples TRBV6-5 to TRBJ1-5; D ambiguous. The CDR3 sequence is 12 residues long. Trimming took 2 bases from V and 5 from J, leaving 4 bases between them. CDR1 and CDR2 from the germline V gene are MNHEY and SVGAGI.

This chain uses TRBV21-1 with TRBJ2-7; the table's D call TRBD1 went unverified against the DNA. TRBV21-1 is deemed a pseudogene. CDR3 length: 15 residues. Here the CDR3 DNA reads TGTGCCAGCAGCAAAGGGGCATCAGGGGCCGACGAGCAGTACTTC. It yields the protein CASSKGASGADEQYF.

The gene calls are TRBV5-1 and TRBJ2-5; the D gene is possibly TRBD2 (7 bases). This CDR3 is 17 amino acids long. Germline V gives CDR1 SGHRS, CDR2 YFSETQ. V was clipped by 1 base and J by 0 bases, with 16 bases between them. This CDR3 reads CASSLSKGGADQETQYF. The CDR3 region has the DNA TGCGCCAGCAGCTTGTCTAAGGGGGGGGCAGACCAAGAGACCCAGTACTTC.

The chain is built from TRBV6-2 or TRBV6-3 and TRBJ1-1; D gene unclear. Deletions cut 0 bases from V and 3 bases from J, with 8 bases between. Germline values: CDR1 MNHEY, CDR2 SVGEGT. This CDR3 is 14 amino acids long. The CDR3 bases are TGTGCCAGCAGTTACTCCCTCCGGTACACTGAAGCTTTCTTT. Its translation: CASSYSLRYTEAFF.

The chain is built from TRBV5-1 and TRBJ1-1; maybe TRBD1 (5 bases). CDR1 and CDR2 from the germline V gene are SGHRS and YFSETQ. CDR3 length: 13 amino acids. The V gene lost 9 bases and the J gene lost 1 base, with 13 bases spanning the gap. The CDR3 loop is CATSGPENTEAFF. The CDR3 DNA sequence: TGCGCCACCTCAGGGCCGGAGAACACTGAAGCTTTCTTT.

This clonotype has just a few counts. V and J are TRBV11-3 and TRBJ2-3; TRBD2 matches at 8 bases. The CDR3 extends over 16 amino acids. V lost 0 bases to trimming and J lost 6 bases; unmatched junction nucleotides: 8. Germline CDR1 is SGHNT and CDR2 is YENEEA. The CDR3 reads CASSLDFQREIDTQYF. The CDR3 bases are TGTGCCAGCAGCTTAGATTTCCAGCGGGAGATTGATACGCAGTATTTT.

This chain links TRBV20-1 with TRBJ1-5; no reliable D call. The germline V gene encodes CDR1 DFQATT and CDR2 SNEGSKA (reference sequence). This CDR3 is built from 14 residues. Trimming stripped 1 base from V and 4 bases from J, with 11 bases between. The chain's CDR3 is CSARVYGDNQPQHF. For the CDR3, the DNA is TGCAGTGCTAGAGTGTATGGAGATAATCAGCCCCAGCATTTT.

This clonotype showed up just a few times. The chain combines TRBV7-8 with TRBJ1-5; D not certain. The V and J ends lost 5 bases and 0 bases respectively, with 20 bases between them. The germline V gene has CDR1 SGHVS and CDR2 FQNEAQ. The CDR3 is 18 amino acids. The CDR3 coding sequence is TGTGCCAGCAGCCTAGTGGTGGCCCAGTCATATAGCAATCAGCCCCAGCATTTT. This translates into CASSLVVAQSYSNQPQHF.

In DNA, the CDR3 is TGTGCCAGCAGTTACTTCGGCCGGCGGGCCTCTGGAAACACCATATATTTT. Translation: CASSYFGRRASGNTIYF. J is TRBJ1-3 and V is TRBV6-2 or TRBV6-3; D remains unclear. V was cut by 1 base and J by 0 bases, with 13 bases left in between. Germline CDR1 and CDR2: MNHEY and SVGEGT. The CDR3 consists of 17 residues.

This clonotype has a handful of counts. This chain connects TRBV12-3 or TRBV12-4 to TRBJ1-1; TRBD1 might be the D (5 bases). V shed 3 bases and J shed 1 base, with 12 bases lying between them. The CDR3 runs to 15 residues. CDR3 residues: CASSLAPGANTEAFF. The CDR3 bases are TGTGCCAGCAGTTTGGCCCCCGGGGCGAACACTGAAGCTTTCTTT.

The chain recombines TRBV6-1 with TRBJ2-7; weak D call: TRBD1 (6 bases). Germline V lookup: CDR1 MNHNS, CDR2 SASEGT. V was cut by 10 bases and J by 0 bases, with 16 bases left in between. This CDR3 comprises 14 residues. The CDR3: CATRPGHSSYEQYF. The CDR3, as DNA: TGTGCCACCCGACCGGGACATAGCTCCTACGAGCAGTACTTC.

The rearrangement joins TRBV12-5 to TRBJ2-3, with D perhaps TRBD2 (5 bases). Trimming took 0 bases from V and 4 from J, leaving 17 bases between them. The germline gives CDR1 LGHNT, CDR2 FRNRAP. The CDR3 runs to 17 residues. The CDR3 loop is CASGLVPRWECSDTQYF. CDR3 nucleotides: TGTGCTAGTGGTTTGGTTCCACGGTGGGAGTGTTCAGATACGCAGTATTTT.

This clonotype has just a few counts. The CDR3 DNA follows: TGTGCCAGCACCCAACGGAGCGGGAGGGTACGAGGCACAGATACGCAGTATTTT. This sequence encodes CASTQRSGRVRGTDTQYF. This chain links TRBV6-1 with TRBJ2-3, with TRBD2 matching 10 bases. The CDR3 has 18 amino acids. The germline V gene has CDR1 MNHNS and CDR2 SASEGT. V dropped 7 bases and J dropped 1; count of bases not matched to a gene: 14.

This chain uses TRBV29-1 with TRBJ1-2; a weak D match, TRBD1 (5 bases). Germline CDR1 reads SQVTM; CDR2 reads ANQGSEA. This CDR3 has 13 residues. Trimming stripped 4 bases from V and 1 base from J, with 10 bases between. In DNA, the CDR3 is TGCAGCGTTGGGGGCCGGCATAACTATGGCTACACCTTC. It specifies CSVGGRHNYGYTF.

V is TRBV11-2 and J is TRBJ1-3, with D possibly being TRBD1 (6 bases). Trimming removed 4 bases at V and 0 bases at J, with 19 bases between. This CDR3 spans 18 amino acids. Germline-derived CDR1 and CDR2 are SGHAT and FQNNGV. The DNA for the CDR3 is TGTGCCAGCAGCTCGATCTACCGTACAGGGCGCTCTGGAAACACCATATATTTT. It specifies CASSSIYRTGRSGNTIYF.

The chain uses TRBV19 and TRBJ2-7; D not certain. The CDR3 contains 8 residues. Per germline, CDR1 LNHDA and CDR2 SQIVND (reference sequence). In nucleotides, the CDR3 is TGTGTCCAGGAAGAGCAGTACTTC. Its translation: CVQEEQYF.

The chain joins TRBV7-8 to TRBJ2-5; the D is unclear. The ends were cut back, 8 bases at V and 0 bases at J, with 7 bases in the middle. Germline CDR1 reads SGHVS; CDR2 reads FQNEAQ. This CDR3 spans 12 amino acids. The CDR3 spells CASARDQETQYF. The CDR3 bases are TGTGCCAGCGCACGGGACCAAGAGACCCAGTACTTC.

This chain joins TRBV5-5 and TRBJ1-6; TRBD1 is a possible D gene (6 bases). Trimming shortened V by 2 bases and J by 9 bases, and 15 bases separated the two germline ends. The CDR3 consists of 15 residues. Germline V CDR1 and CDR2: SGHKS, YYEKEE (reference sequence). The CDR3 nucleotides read TGTGCCAGCAGCTTCCAAGGCAGGGGCGCTTCACCCCTCCACTTT. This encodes CASSFQGRGASPLHF.